This entry features one TCR beta chain sequence. Its antigen is unknown. The CDR3 runs 15 residues. CDR1 LGHDT and CDR2 YNNKEL come from the germline V gene (reference sequence). Trimming removed 3 bases from V and 0 bases from J, with 12 bases in between. This entry belongs to a study of blood T cells in healthy people across ages. Study-level results: The lack of PBMC sorting stopped any conclusive naive versus antigen-experienced comparison. Strong correlation linked observed beta diversity and percent naive T cells. Long-lived donors had more naive CD4+ cells and higher diversity than aged donors. Diversity figures derived from one million T cells were judged to underestimate the true value.

Sample-barcoded 5' priming and a J-beta primer mix drove a second PCR of roughly 6 to 12 cycles. TCRdb ran MiXCR on the 5' RACE reads and lists one entry per CDR3 protein. The sample holds roughly 1.9 million distinct CDR3 sequences, around 40% seen once. V is TRBV3-1 and J is TRBJ2-7; TRBD1 might be the D (6 bases). Sequenced input: blood. This clonotype was obtained from a human donor in good health. In DNA form, the CDR3 reads TGTGCCAGCAGCCAGGACAGTCTTGTCTCCTACGAGCAGTACTTC. It translates to CASSQDSLVSYEQYF.